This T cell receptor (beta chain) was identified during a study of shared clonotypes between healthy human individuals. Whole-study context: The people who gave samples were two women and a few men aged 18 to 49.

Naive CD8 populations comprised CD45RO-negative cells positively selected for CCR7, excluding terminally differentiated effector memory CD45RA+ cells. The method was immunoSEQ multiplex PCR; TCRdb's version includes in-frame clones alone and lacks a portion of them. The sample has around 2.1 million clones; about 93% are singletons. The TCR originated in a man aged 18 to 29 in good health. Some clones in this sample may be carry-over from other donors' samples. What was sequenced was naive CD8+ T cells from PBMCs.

The CDR3 bases are TGTGCCTGGAGTGTAGTGCGGGGCGCCTACGAGCAGTACTTC. As protein: CAWSVVRGAYEQYF. V usage is TRBV30 and J usage is TRBJ2-7; D may be TRBD2 (6 bases). The germline V gene encodes CDR1 GTSNPN and CDR2 SVGIG (reference sequence). The CDR3 loop spans 14 amino acids. V was shortened by 0 bases and J by 2 bases, with 11 bases between the two germline ends.